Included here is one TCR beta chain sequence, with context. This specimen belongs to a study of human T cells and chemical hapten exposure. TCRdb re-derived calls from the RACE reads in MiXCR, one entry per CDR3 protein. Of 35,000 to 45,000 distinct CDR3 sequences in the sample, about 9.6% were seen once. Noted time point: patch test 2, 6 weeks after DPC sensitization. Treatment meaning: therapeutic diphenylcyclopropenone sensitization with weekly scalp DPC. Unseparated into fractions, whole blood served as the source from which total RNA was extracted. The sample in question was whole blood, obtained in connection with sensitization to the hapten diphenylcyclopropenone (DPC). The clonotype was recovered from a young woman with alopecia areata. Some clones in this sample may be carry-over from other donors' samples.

The CDR3 reads CASSRGRGETQYF. Written as DNA, the CDR3 is TGTGCCAGCAGCAGGGGACGGGGGGAGACCCAGTACTTC. This chain links TRBV25-1 with TRBJ2-5, with D perhaps TRBD1 or TRBD2 (6 bases each). This CDR3 is built from 13 residues. V dropped 6 bases and J dropped 5 bases, with 13 bases sitting between them. The germline V gene has CDR1 MGHDK and CDR2 SYGVNS.